Here is one TCR beta chain with its context. The repertoire was sequenced with immunoSEQ multiplex PCR; TCRdb's copy has only in-frame clones and lacks some. The sample records around 200,000 clones, around 80% being singletons. This sample was taken from a study of blood T cell repertoires in COVID-19. Looking at the study overall: In each case, the material was cDNA or gDNA derived from T cells, B-cell-depleted T cells, or PBMCs.

Sequencing input: peripheral blood. This receptor was identified in a man in his forties with active or convalescent COVID-19.

This CDR3 is CASTLPRQGANEQFF. The CDR3 nucleotides are TGTGCCAGCACCCTACCCCGACAGGGGGCAAATGAGCAGTTCTTC. V and J are TRBV21-1 and TRBJ2-1; TRBD1, the D gene given by the table, was not confirmed from the DNA. TRBV21-1 is a pseudogene. The CDR3 is 15 amino acids.